Listed here is a single T cell receptor (beta chain). This sample includes further DNA sequences coding for the same CDR3. J was trimmed by 3 bases and V by 5 bases; bases with no gene match: 3. The CDR3 runs 13 residues. CDR1 and CDR2 from the germline V gene are SGHTA and FQGNSA. The sample is drawn from a study of beta chain features in type 1 diabetes. Sorting of CD4+ naive, central memory, regulatory and stem cell-like memory cells was performed via CD45RO/CCR7/CD25/CD127/CD95/CD27. The study reverse transcribed the entire isolated RNA, so it sequenced expressed TCRB transcripts. Measured with immunoSEQ multiplex PCR; TCRdb has only the in-frame clones, and not every one. Of around 500,000 clones in the sample, about 10% were seen once.

The sequencing sample was made of naive CD4+ T cells from blood. The chain couples TRBV7-2 to TRBJ2-5; 7 bases are shared with TRBD1. This receptor was taken from a woman between 18 and 29 years old in good health. CDR3 sequence: CASSLDREETQYF. CDR3 in DNA: TGTGCCAGCAGCCTCGACAGGGAAGAGACCCAGTACTTC.